This TCR beta chain comes out of a study of neurological immune-mediated disorders. Whole-study results and caveats: CDR3 amino acid sequences of expanded clones were not shared across subjects, a result suggesting private repertoires in all groups.

Time point reported: longitudinal time-point 2. V shed 6 bases, J shed 0 bases, and the junction held 11 bases outside the gene matches. Per germline, CDR1 MDHEN and CDR2 SYDVKM. CDR3 length: 16 amino acids. This clonotype was seen many times. Its specificity is not known. The method for making cDNA was 5'RACE, and it used 10-nucleotide random UMIs. Per sequencing run, 15-18 subjects together gave over 190 million TCR-beta sequences. Each CDR3 protein gets one entry after TCRdb re-called the 5' RACE reads with MiXCR. The sample shows about 49,000 distinct CDR3 sequences, less than 15% of them seen only once.

The chain combines TRBV28 with TRBJ2-7; 7 bases map to TRBD2. The receptor's source is a male donor with HTLV-1-associated myelopathy (HAM/TSP). The sequencing sample was made of PBMCs. DNA of the CDR3: TGTGCCAGCAGGGGCAGGACTAGACTCAGCTCCTACGAGCAGTACTTC. Its protein product is CASRGRTRLSSYEQYF.